This TCR beta chain is drawn from a study of blood T cell repertoires in COVID-19. Study-level background: T cells, B-cell-depleted T cells, or PBMCs provided the cDNA or gDNA that served as material.

Here immunoSEQ multiplex PCR was the method, and the copy in TCRdb shows in-frame clones only, minus some. The sample has about 250,000 clones; about 90% are singletons. The CDR3 totals 13 residues. V gave up 6 bases and J gave up 2 bases, with 11 bases separating them. This sequence was found in a man older than 75 with acute or convalescent COVID-19. The V and J genes are TRBV12-3 or TRBV12-4 and TRBJ2-7; perhaps TRBD2 as D (5 bases). Sequenced: peripheral blood. The CDR3 coding sequence is TGTGCCAGCAGCACCCCGACTACCTACGAGCAGTACTTC. It encodes CASSTPTTYEQYF.